This T cell receptor beta chain was observed in a study of vaccination and CD4 T cells after COVID-19. General study points: The great majority, 304 of 307 vaccine-specific clones, proved spike mono-reactive in convalescent patients.

With regard to this clonotype: Its antigen is unknown. At one end, the junction sequence differs from germline, possibly due to a read error.

The CDR3 runs to 14 residues. CDR1 is SSHAT and CDR2 is FNYEAQ in the germline V gene (reference sequence). Specified treatment: approximately 9-day PBMC culture with coronavirus spike peptide pools or control peptides (ViraFEST assay). The Oncomine TCR Beta short-read assay sequenced DNA from cultured CD4+ T cells. Cultures of CD4+ T cells served as the source for extracting genomic DNA. MiXCR, applied by TCRdb to the PCR reads, yields one record per CDR3 protein. The sample has about 22,000 distinct CDR3 sequences, around a third seen once. Sequencing was performed on cultured CD4+ T cells from blood. This TCR came from a human donor with COVID-19. The rearrangement uses TRBV7-7 and TRBJ2-1; 13 bases match TRBD2. The CDR3 coding sequence is TGTGCTAGCAGCCGGACTAGCGGGGGCGGCGAGCAGTTCTTC. Its translation is CASSRTSGGGEQFF.